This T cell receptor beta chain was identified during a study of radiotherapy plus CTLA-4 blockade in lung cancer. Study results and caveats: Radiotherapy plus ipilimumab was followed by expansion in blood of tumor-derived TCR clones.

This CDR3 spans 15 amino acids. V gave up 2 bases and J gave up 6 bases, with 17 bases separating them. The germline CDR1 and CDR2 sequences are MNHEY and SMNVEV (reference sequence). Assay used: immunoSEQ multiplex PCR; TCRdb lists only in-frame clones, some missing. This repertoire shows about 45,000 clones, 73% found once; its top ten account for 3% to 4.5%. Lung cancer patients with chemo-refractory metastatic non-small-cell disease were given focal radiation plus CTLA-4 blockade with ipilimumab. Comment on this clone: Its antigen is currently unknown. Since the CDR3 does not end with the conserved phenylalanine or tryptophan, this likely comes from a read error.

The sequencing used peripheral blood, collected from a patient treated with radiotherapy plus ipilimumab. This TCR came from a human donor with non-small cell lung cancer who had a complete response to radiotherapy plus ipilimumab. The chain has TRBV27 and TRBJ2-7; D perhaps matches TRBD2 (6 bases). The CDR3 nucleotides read TGTGCCAGCAGTTTAAACGGGGTTGTTAGCGGCGAGCAGTACCTC. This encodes CASSLNGVVSGEQYL.